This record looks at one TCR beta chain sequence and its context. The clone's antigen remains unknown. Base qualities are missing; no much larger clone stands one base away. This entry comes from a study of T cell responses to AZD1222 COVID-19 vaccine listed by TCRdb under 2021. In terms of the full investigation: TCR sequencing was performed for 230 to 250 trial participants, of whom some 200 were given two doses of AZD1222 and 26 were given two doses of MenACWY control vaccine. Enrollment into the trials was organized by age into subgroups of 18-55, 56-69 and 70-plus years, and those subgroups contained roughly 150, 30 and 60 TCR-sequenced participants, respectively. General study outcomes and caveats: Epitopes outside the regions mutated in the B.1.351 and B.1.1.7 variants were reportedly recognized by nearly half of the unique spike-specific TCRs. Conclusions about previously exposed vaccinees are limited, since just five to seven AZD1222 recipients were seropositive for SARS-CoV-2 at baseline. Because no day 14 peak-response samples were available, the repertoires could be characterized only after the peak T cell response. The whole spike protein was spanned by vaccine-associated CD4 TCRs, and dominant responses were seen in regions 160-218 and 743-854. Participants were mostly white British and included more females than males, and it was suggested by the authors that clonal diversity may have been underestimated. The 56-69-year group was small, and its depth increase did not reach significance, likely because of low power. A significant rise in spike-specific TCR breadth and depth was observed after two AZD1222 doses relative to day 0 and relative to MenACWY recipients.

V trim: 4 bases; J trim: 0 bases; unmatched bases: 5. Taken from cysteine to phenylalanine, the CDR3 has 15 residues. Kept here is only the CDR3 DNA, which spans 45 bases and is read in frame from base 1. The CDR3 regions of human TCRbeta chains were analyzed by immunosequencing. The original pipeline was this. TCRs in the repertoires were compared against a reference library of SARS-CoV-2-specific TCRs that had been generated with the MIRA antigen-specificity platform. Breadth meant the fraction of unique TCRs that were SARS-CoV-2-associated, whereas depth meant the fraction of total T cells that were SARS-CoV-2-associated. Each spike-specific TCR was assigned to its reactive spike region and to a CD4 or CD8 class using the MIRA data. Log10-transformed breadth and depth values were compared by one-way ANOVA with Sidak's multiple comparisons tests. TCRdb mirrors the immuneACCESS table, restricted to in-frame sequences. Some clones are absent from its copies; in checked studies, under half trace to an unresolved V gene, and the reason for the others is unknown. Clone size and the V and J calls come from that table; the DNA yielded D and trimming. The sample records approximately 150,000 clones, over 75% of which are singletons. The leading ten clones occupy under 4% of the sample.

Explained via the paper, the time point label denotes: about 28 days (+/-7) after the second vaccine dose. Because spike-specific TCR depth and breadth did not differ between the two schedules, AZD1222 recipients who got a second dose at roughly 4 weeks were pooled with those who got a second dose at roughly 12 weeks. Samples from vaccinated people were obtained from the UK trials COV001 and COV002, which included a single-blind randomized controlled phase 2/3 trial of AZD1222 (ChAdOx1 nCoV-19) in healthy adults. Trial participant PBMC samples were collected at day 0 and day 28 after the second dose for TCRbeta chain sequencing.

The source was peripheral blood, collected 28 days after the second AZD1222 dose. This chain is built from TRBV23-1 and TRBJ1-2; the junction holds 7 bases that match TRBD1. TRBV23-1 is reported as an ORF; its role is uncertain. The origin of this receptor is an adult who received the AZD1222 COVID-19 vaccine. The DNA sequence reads TGCGCCAGCAGTCGGGGACAGAGTTCTAACTATGGCTACACCTTC. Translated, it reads CASSRGQSSNYGYTF.